These 31 T cell receptor beta chains came from one sample sequenced in a study of blood T cell repertoires in COVID-19. This table comes from immunoSEQ multiplex PCR, and its TCRdb copy is limited to in-frame clones, with some not included. The table has under 200,000 clones, roughly 88% seen once. The specimen was PBMCs or T cells enriched from blood (not recorded which). These TCRs come from a woman aged 45-59 years who had recovered from COVID-19.

This sequence joins TRBV23-1 and TRBJ2-1; D is undetermined. TRBV23-1 is identified as an open reading frame with a role that is uncertain. Trimming took off 6 bases at V and 9 bases at J, with 6 bases between the two ends. The CDR3 runs to 10 residues. As DNA, the CDR3 is TGCGCCAGCAGGGTAGTTGAGCAGTTCTTC. This translates into CASRVVEQFF.

The chain carries TRBV6-5 and TRBJ1-2; 8 positions match TRBD1. The ends lost 7 bases at V and 4 bases at J; junction bases unmatched: 11. In germline, CDR1 is MNHEY, CDR2 SVGAGI. The CDR3 length is 15 residues. CDR3 sequence (DNA): TGTGCCAGCACCAACCGGGACAGGACCCGCTATGGCTACACCTTC. Translated: CASTNRDRTRYGYTF.

The gene calls are TRBV29-1 and TRBJ2-7; tentative D call: TRBD2 (5 bases). This CDR3 is built from 15 residues. The germline CDR1 and CDR2 sequences are SQVTM and ANQGSEA. V lost 6 bases, J lost 2 bases, and 20 bases lay in between. CDR3 sequence reads: CSVSPSLAGPYEQYF. The CDR3 DNA reads TGCAGCGTATCCCCATCCCTGGCGGGCCCCTACGAGCAGTACTTC.

DNA for the CDR3: TGTGCCAGCAGCGTAGGGGGGGGGACTGCCTACGAGCAGTACTTC. This sequence encodes CASSVGGGTAYEQYF. The chain carries TRBV9 and TRBJ2-7; 7 nucleotides align to TRBD2. Unmatched junction bases numbered 5, after V lost 0 bases and J lost 2 bases. The CDR3 is made up of 15 amino acids. Germline values: CDR1 SGDLS, CDR2 YYNGEE.

With respect to this clone: A read error may produce the germline difference seen at one junction end. DNA for the CDR3: TGTGCCAGCAGCGACCTCTTACCGGGACAGGATACAAACTTC. It is translated as CASSDLLPGQDTNF. The J gene is TRBJ2-5, the V gene TRBV2; 8 positions agree with TRBD1. Germline CDR1 and CDR2: SNHLY and FYNNEI. The CDR3 is made up of 14 amino acids.

The genes are TRBV15 and TRBJ2-1; possible D gene TRBD1, 6 bases. CDR3 length equals 16 residues. The germline V and J ends were trimmed by 1 base and 2 bases, with 12 bases remaining between them. Germline CDR1 is LNHNV and CDR2 is YYDKDF (reference sequence). Written as DNA, the CDR3 is TGTGCCACCAGCAGAGGAGGGTCAGGGGCCTACAATGAGCAGTTCTTC. This encodes CATSRGGSGAYNEQFF.

With regard to this clone: Other DNA sequences of this sample code for an identical CDR3. The CDR3 sequence is CASSPQETQYF. CDR3 nucleotides: TGTGCCAGCAGCCCACAAGAGACCCAGTACTTC. The chain joins TRBV6-5 to TRBJ2-5; D is unresolved. Trimming removed 6 bases from V and 2 bases from J, with 4 bases in between. There are 11 residues in the CDR3. CDR1 and CDR2 (germline): MNHEY, SVGAGI.

To note about this clone: Other nucleotide sequences in the sample specify the same CDR3. The chain combines TRBV7-2 with TRBJ1-2; TRBD1 is a possible D gene (6 bases). The CDR3 length is 13 residues. The ends were cut back, 3 bases at V and 4 bases at J, with 9 bases in the middle. From germline, CDR1 is SGHTA and CDR2 FQGNSA. The CDR3 spells CASSLTGSYGYTF. CDR3 DNA sequence: TGTGCCAGCAGCTTGACAGGATCCTATGGCTACACCTTC.

The chain combines TRBV11-2 with TRBJ2-2, with 7 nucleotides matching TRBD1. The V and J ends lost 3 bases and 13 bases, in that order; junction bases with no gene match: 5. From germline, CDR1 is SGHAT and CDR2 FQNNGV. CDR3 size: 12 residues. The CDR3 loop is CASSFNRGRLFF. The CDR3 coding sequence is TGTGCCAGCAGCTTCAACAGGGGACGGCTGTTTTTT. Full variable domain (rest looked up from reference TRBV11-2 and TRBJ2-2): EAGVAQSPRYKIIEKRQSVAFWCNPISGHATLYWYQQILGQGPKLLIQFQNNGVVDDSQLPKDRFSAERLKGVDSTLKIQPAKLEDSAVYLCASSFNRGRLFFGEGSRLTVL.

The chain couples TRBV7-3 to TRBJ2-5; 15 positions match TRBD2. V gave up 5 bases and J gave up 1 base; unmatched junction bases: 5. The CDR3 runs 17 residues. CDR1 and CDR2 from the germline V gene are SGHTA and FQGTGA. The CDR3 DNA reads TGTGCCAGCAGCCTCGGGACTAGCGGGGGGCCCCAAGAGACCCAGTACTTC. Translation gives CASSLGTSGGPQETQYF.

This clone has ten or more counts. The J gene is TRBJ2-4, the V gene TRBV7-9; 9 bases agree with TRBD1. The CDR3 runs 16 residues. Germline V gives CDR1 SEHNR, CDR2 FQNEAQ (reference sequence). After removal of 3 bases from V and 7 bases from J, the junction contained 10 bases not matched to a gene. This CDR3 is CASSFHLLTGGNIQYF. The DNA for the CDR3 is TGTGCCAGCAGCTTCCACCTCCTGACAGGGGGGAACATTCAGTACTTC.

This chain joins TRBV11-2 and TRBJ1-1; tentative D call: TRBD1 (5 bases). With 8 bases removed from V and 6 bases from J, the gap between germline ends came to 13 bases. Germline CDR1 reads SGHAT; CDR2 reads FQNNGV. The CDR3 sequence is 12 residues long. The CDR3 DNA reads as TGTGCCAGCCGCCTAATCAGGGCTGAAGCTTTCTTT. Translation: CASRLIRAEAFF.

The V and J genes are TRBV9 and TRBJ2-2; 11 bases line up with TRBD1. J lost 4 bases, V lost 0 bases, and 5 bases had no gene match. The germline V gene encodes CDR1 SGDLS and CDR2 YYNGEE. The CDR3 covers 17 residues. The CDR3 here is CASSVVPGTGGTGELFF. Written as DNA, the CDR3 is TGTGCCAGCAGCGTAGTCCCCGGGACAGGGGGCACCGGGGAGCTGTTTTTT.

The gene calls are TRBV30 and TRBJ2-2, with a weak D call TRBD1 (5 bases). V lost 1 base to trimming and J lost 4 bases, with 10 bases between them. Germline CDR1 is GTSNPN and CDR2 is SVGIG (reference sequence). There are 14 residues in the CDR3. The CDR3 protein is CAWSADSTTGELFF. The DNA for the CDR3 is TGTGCCTGGAGTGCTGACAGCACCACCGGGGAGCTGTTTTTT.

The chain couples TRBV7-9 to TRBJ1-5; D unresolved. V was shortened by 1 base and J by 6 bases, with 13 bases between the two germline ends. Germline-derived CDR1 and CDR2 are SEHNR and FQNEAQ (reference sequence). The CDR3 loop spans 15 amino acids. The CDR3 region is CASSLEGAVGQPQHF. The CDR3 region has the DNA TGTGCCAGCAGCTTAGAAGGAGCAGTAGGTCAGCCCCAGCATTTT.

The chain combines TRBV12-5 with TRBJ1-1, with 9 bases fitting TRBD1. The V gene's germline CDR1 is LGHNT and CDR2 FRNRAP. The ends lost 0 bases at V and 6 bases at J; junction bases unmatched: 5. The CDR3 runs to 15 residues. CDR3 sequence (DNA): TGTGCTAGTGGTTTGGTAGGGACAGGGTGGCCTGAAGCTTTCTTT. Its translation: CASGLVGTGWPEAFF.

The chain is built from TRBV7-9 and TRBJ1-2; D is undetermined. V shed 5 bases and J shed 3 bases, with 19 bases lying between them. Per germline, CDR1 SEHNR and CDR2 FQNEAQ (reference sequence). The CDR3 is made up of 16 amino acids. The CDR3 DNA follows: TGTGCCAGCAGCCCCCCTGCCGCGGGTCTTGACTATGGCTACACCTTC. Translated: CASSPPAAGLDYGYTF.

This clone was recorded once. This sequence joins TRBV7-8 and TRBJ2-7, with a possible D match to TRBD1 (5 bases). This CDR3 is built from 15 residues. Germline V lookup: CDR1 SGHVS, CDR2 FQNEAQ. Between the trimmed V and J ends, which lost 2 bases and 4 bases, there was a span of 15 bases. CDR3 sequence reads: CASSLIQGVRYEQYF. In nucleotides, the CDR3 is TGTGCCAGCAGCTTAATCCAGGGTGTCAGGTACGAGCAGTACTTC.

The chain is built from TRBV19 and TRBJ2-7, with TRBD1 matching over 10 bases. J was trimmed by 3 bases and V by 3 bases; bases with no gene match: 2. The CDR3 covers 14 residues. The germline gives CDR1 LNHDA, CDR2 SQIVND (reference sequence). CDR3 DNA sequence: TGTGCCAGTAGTATTCGGACAGGGGGCTACGAGCAGTACTTC. Translation gives CASSIRTGGYEQYF. Full variable domain (rest looked up from reference TRBV19 and TRBJ2-7): DGGITQSPKYLFRKEGQNVTLSCEQNLNHDAMYWYRQDPGQGLRLIYYSQIVNDFQKGDIAEGYSVSREKKESFPLTVTSAQKNPTAFYLCASSIRTGGYEQYFGPGTRLTVT.

The chain combines TRBV5-5 with TRBJ2-3; 8 nucleotides match TRBD1. CDR1 and CDR2 from the germline V gene are SGHKS and YYEKEE (reference sequence). The CDR3 extends over 16 amino acids. The J segment lost 1 base and the V segment lost 4 bases, leaving 8 bases of the junction unmatched. The CDR3 DNA is TGTGCCAGCAGCCAGAGACAGGGGAAGGGCACAGATACGCAGTATTTT. Translated: CASSQRQGKGTDTQYF.

This clone has just one count. This chain joins TRBV6-5 and TRBJ2-5; 10 nucleotides match TRBD2. CDR3 length: 15 amino acids. Germline CDR1 is MNHEY and CDR2 is SVGAGI. The V and J ends lost 3 bases and 5 bases, in that order; junction bases with no gene match: 6. The DNA of the CDR3 is TGTGCCAGCAGTTATCCGGGACTAGCGACGGAGACCCAGTACTTC. Its protein is CASSYPGLATETQYF.

CDR3 loop: CASSLQGGKNEKLFF. The CDR3 bases are TGTGCCAGCAGCTTACAGGGCGGGAAGAATGAAAAACTGTTTTTT. The chain combines TRBV7-8 with TRBJ1-4; D is perhaps TRBD1 (5 bases). The ends were cut back, 2 bases at V and 5 bases at J, with 12 bases in the middle. Germline CDR1 reads SGHVS; CDR2 reads FQNEAQ. The CDR3 contains 15 residues.

There are a few counts of this clone. The V gene is TRBV14, the J gene TRBJ2-2, with a possible D match to TRBD1 (5 bases). This CDR3 has 15 amino acids. CDR1 and CDR2 (germline): SGHDN, FVKESK. Between the trimmed V and J ends, which lost 1 base and 6 bases, there was a span of 12 bases. The CDR3 sequence is CASSQVIGAAGELFF. CDR3 nucleotide sequence: TGTGCCAGCAGCCAAGTTATAGGGGCGGCCGGGGAGCTGTTTTTT.

This chain links TRBV4-3 with TRBJ2-1; no clear D. CDR1 is LGHNA and CDR2 is YSLEER in the germline V gene. The V gene lost 0 bases and the J gene lost 8 bases, with 11 bases spanning the gap. The CDR3 has 14 amino acids. The CDR3 DNA sequence: TGCGCCAGCAGCCAAGATGTCCAGCGCCATGAGCAGTTCTTC. Encoded protein: CASSQDVQRHEQFF.

This sequence joins TRBV4-3 and TRBJ2-7; 9 nucleotides agree with TRBD2. The germline CDR1 and CDR2 sequences are LGHNA and YSLEER. Trimming at V came to 1 base and at J to 3 bases, leaving 4 bases not matched to a gene. CDR3 length equals 15 residues. This chain's CDR3 is CASSQGLAEYYEQYF. In nucleotides, the CDR3 is TGCGCCAGCAGCCAAGGACTAGCGGAATACTACGAGCAGTACTTC.

This clone has just one count. A read error may account for a junction end that differs from germline. The V and J genes are TRBV24-1 and TRBJ1-5, with D unresolved. CDR1 and CDR2 from the germline V gene are KGHDR and SFDVKD. CDR3 length equals 14 residues. CDR3 sequence reads: CTTSDFLSNQPQHF. Here the CDR3 DNA reads TGTACCACCAGTGATTTCCTTAGCAATCAGCCCCAGCATTTT.

The chain recombines TRBV19 with TRBJ2-7; weak D call: TRBD2 (6 bases). Germline V gene data show CDR1 as LNHDA and CDR2 as SQIVND (reference sequence). V dropped 4 bases and J dropped 0 bases, with 13 bases sitting between them. This CDR3 is built from 15 residues. CDR3 sequence (DNA): TGTGCCAGTAGTACCTCGGGACTGACCTCCTACGAGCAGTACTTC. Its protein product is CASSTSGLTSYEQYF.

V usage is TRBV3-1 (or the pseudogene TRBV3-2) and J usage is TRBJ1-5, with D perhaps matching TRBD1 (5 bases). Trimming took 1 base from V and 7 from J, leaving 11 bases between them. The CDR3 totals 14 residues. Germline CDR1 reads LGHDT; CDR2 reads YNNKEL (reference sequence). In nucleotides, the CDR3 is TGTGCCAGCAGCCAAGTCTGGGGGGAGCAGCCCCAGCATTTT. Amino acids: CASSQVWGEQPQHF.

V and J are TRBV10-3 and TRBJ2-7; 11 nucleotides line up with TRBD1. Unmatched junction bases numbered 9, after V lost 10 bases and J lost 4 bases. Germline lookup yields CDR1 ENHRY and CDR2 SYGVKD. The CDR3 contains 14 residues. The CDR3 sequence is CATETGTGGYEQYF. Written as DNA, the CDR3 is TGTGCCACCGAGACCGGGACAGGGGGTTACGAGCAGTACTTC.

In its sample, this clone was seen once. The genes are TRBV7-9 and TRBJ2-1; TRBD2 matches at 7 bases. The CDR3 has 16 residues. J lost 6 bases, V lost 2 bases, and 10 bases had no gene match. Germline V gives CDR1 SEHNR, CDR2 FQNEAQ (reference sequence). The CDR3 DNA reads TGTGCCAGCAGCTTACGTACTAGCGAGACCCTCAATGAGCAGTTCTTC. Its translation: CASSLRTSETLNEQFF.

The V call is TRBV24-1, the J call TRBJ2-7, with 11 bases that match TRBD2. The germline CDR1 and CDR2 sequences are KGHDR and SFDVKD. V trimming: 4 bases; J trimming: 10 bases; junction bases outside the gene matches: 2. This CDR3 is 12 amino acids long. The CDR3 reads CATSELAGEQYF. CDR3 sequence (DNA): TGTGCCACCAGTGAACTAGCGGGGGAACAGTACTTC.